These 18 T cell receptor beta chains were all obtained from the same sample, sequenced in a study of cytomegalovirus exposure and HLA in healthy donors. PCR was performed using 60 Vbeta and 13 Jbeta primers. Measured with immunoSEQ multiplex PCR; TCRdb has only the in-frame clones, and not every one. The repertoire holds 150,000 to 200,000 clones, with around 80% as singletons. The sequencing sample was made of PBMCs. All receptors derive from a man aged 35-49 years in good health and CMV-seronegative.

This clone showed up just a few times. This CDR3 reads CAWSVQGSYGYTF. For the CDR3, the DNA is TGTGCCTGGAGTGTACAGGGGTCCTATGGCTACACCTTC. V usage is TRBV30 and J usage is TRBJ1-2; 7 bases match TRBD1. The V gene end was trimmed by 0 bases and the J gene end by 4 bases; junction bases not matched to a gene: 2. The germline V gene encodes CDR1 GTSNPN and CDR2 SVGIG (reference sequence). This CDR3 comprises 13 residues.

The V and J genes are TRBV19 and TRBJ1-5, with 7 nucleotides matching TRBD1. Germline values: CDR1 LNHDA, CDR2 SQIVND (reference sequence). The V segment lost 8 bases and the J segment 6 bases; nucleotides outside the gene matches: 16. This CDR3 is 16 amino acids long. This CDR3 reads CASSTRRQGERQPQHF. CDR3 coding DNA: TGTGCCAGTTCAACTAGGAGGCAGGGGGAGCGTCAGCCCCAGCATTTT.

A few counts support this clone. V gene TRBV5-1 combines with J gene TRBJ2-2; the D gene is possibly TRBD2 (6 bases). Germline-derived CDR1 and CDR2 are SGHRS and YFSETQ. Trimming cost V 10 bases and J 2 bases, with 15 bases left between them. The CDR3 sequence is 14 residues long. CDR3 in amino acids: CAASGGANTGELFF. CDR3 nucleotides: TGCGCCGCGAGCGGAGGGGCCAACACCGGGGAGCTGTTTTTT.

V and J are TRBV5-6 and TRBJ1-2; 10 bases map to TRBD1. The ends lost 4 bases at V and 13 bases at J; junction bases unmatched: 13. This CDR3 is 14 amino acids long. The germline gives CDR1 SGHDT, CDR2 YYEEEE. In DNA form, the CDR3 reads TGTGCCAGCAGCATTGGACAGGGGGAGATTACCCCCACCTTC. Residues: CASSIGQGEITPTF.

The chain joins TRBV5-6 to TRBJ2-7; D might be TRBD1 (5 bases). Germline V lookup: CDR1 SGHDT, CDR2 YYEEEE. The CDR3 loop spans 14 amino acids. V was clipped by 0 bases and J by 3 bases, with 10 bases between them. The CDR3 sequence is CASSLGRAIYEQYV. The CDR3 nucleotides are TGTGCCAGCAGCTTGGGCAGGGCGATCTACGAGCAGTACGTC.

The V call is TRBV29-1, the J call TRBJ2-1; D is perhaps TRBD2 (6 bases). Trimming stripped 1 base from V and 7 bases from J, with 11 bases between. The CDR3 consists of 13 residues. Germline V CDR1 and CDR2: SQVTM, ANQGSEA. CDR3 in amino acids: CSVEAEAGNEQFF. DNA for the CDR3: TGCAGCGTTGAAGCGGAGGCGGGAAATGAGCAGTTCTTC.

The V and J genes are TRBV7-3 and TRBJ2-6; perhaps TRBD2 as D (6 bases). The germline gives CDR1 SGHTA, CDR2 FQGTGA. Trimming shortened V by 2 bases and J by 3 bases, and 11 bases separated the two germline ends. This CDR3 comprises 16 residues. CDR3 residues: CASSLGGMVGANVLTF. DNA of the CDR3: TGTGCCAGCAGCTTAGGAGGGATGGTTGGGGCCAACGTCCTGACTTTC.

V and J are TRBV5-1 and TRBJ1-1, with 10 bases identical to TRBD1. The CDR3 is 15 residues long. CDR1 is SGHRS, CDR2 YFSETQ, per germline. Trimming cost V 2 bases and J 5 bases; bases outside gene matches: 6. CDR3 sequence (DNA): TGCGCCAGCAGCTTACCCGGGACAGGGGCTACTGAAGCTTTCTTT. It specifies CASSLPGTGATEAFF.

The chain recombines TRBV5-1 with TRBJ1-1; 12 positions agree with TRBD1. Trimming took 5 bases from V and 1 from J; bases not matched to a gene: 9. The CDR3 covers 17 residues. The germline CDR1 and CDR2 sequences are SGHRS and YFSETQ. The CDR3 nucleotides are TGCGCCAGCAGGACCGGGACAGGGGGCGCCGGGAACACTGAAGCTTTCTTT. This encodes CASRTGTGGAGNTEAFF.

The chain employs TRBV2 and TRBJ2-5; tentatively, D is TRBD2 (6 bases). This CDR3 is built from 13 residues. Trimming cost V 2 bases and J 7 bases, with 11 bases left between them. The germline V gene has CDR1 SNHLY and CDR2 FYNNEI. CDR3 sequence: CASSEQEEGTQYF. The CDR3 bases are TGTGCCAGCAGTGAACAGGAGGAGGGGACCCAGTACTTC. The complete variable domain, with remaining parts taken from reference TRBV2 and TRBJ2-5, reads EPEVTQTPSHQVTQMGQEVILRCVPISNHLYFYWYRQILGQKVEFLVSFYNNEISEKSEIFDDQFSVERPDGSNFTLKIRSTKLEDSAMYFCASSEQEEGTQYFGPGTRLLVL.

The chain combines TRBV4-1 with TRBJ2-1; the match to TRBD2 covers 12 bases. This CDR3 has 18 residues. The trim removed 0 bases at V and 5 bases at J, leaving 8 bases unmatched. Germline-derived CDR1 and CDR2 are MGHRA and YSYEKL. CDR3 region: CASSQDRTSGIFDNEQFF. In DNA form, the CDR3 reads TGCGCCAGCAGCCAAGACAGGACTAGCGGGATATTCGACAATGAGCAGTTCTTC.

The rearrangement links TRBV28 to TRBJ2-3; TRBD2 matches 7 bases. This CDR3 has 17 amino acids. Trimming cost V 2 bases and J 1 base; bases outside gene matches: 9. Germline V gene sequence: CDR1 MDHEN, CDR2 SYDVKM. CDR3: CASSLREGRGRTDTQYF. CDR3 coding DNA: TGTGCCAGCAGTTTAAGGGAGGGGCGGGGTCGCACAGATACGCAGTATTTT.

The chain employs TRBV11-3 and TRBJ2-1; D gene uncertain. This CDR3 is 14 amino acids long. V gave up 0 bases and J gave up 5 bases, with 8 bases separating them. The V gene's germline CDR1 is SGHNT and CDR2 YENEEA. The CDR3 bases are TGTGCCAGCAGCTTAGAGGCTGCAGACAATGAGCAGTTCTTC. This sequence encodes CASSLEAADNEQFF.

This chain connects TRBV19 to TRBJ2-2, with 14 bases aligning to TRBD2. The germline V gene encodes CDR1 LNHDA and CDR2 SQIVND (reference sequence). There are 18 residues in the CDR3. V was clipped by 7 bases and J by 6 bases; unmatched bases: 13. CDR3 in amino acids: CASIQTSGRAVLSGELFF. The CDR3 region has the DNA TGTGCCAGTATACAGACTAGCGGGAGGGCCGTCCTCTCCGGGGAGCTGTTTTTT.

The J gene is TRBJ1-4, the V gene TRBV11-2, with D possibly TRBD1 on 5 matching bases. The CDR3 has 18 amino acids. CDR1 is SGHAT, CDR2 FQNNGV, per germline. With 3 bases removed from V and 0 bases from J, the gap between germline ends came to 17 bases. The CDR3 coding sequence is TGTGCCAGCAGCTTTCAAAGGGGTCGACCCTCAACTAATGAAAAACTGTTTTTT. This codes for CASSFQRGRPSTNEKLFF.

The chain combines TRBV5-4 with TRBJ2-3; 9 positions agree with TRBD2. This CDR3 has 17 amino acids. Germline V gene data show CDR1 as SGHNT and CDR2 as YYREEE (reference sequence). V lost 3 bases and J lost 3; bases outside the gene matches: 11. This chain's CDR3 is CASSWGGGRAGTDTQYF. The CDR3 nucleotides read TGTGCCAGCAGCTGGGGGGGCGGGAGGGCCGGGACAGATACGCAGTATTTT.

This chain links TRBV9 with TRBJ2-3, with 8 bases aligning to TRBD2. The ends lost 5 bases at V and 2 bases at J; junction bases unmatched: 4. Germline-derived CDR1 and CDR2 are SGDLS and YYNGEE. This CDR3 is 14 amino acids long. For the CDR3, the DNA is TGTGCCAGCAGTGACGGGAGGGCCACAGATACGCAGTATTTT. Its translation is CASSDGRATDTQYF. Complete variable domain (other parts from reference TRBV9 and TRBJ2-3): DSGVTQTPKHLITATGQRVTLRCSPRSGDLSVYWYQQSLDQGLQFLIQYYNGEERAKGNILERFSAQQFPDLHSELNLSSLELGDSALYFCASSDGRATDTQYFGPGTRLTVL.

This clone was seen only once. For the CDR3, the DNA is TGTGCCAGCAGCCGGGAGTGGTTTTACGAGCAGTACGTC. It specifies CASSREWFYEQYV. The chain employs TRBV6-1 and TRBJ2-7; D may be TRBD2 (6 bases). Trimming took 6 bases from V and 4 from J, leaving 13 bases between them. Germline V gene sequence: CDR1 MNHNS, CDR2 SASEGT. This CDR3 contains 13 residues.